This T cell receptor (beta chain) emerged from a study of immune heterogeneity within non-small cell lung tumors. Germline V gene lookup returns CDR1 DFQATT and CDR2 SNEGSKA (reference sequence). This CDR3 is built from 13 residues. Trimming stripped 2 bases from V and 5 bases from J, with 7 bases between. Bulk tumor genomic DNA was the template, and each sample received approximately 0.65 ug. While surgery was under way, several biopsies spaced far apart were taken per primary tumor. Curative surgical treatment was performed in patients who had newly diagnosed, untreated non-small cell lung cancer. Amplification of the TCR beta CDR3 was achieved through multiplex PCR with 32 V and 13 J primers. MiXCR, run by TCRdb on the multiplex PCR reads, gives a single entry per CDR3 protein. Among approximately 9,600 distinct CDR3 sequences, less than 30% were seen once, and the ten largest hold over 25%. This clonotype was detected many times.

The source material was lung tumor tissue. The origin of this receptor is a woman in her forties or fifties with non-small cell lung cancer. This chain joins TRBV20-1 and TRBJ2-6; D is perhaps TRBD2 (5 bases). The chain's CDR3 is CSARRERANVLTF. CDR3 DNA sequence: TGCAGTGCTAGAAGGGAGAGGGCCAACGTCCTGACTTTC.